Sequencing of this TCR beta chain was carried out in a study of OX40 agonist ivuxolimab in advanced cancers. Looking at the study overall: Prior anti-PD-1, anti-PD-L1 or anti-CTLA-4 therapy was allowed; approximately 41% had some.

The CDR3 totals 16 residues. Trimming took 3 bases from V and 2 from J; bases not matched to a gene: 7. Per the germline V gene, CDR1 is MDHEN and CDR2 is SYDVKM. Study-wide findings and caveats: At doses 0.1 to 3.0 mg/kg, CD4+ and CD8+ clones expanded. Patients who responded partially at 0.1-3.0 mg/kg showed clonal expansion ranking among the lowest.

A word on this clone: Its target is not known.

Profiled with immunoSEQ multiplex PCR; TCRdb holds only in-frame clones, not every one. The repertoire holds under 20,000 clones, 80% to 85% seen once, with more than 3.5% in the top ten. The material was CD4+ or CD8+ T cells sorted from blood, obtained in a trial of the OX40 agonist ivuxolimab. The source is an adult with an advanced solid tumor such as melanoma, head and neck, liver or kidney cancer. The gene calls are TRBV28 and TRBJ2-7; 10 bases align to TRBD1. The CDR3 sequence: CASSFYGTGAPYEQYF. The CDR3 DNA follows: TGTGCCAGCAGTTTTTATGGGACAGGGGCACCCTACGAGCAGTACTTC. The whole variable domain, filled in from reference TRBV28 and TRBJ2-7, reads DVKVTQSSRYLVKRTGEKVFLECVQDMDHENMFWYRQDPGLGLRLIYFSYDVKMKEKGDIPEGYSVSREKKERFSLILESASTNQTSMYLCASSFYGTGAPYEQYFGPGTRLTVT.